The 2 T cell receptor beta chains below come from one sample, sequenced in a study of T cells after yellow fever vaccination. TCRdb independently ran MiXCR on the 5' RACE reads; one entry per CDR3 protein. The sample has 500,000 to 650,000 distinct CDR3 sequences; 12% are singletons. The sequencing used PBMCs, collected on the day of the yellow fever booster vaccination. Receptors were obtained from a man aged 30-40 years who received the YFV17D yellow fever vaccine.

The table lists this clonotype with a few counts. The rearrangement joins TRBV20-1 to TRBJ2-2, with 7 bases aligning to TRBD2. The CDR3 is made up of 14 amino acids. Per the germline V gene, CDR1 is DFQATT and CDR2 is SNEGSKA (reference sequence). CDR3 residues: CSLRRRETTGELFF. The CDR3 DNA follows: TGCAGCCTTAGGCGGCGGGAGACCACCGGGGAGCTGTTTTTT.

This clonotype has more than one count but fewer than ten. This chain connects TRBV12-3 or TRBV12-4 to TRBJ2-1; D possibly matches TRBD1 or TRBD2 (7 bases each). The CDR3 runs 16 residues. V lost 5 bases, J lost 6 bases, and 20 bases lay in between. CDR3 protein: CASSGGGTESVNEQFF. The CDR3 bases are TGTGCCAGCAGTGGGGGGGGGACAGAGTCGGTCAATGAGCAGTTCTTC.